What follows are 27 T cell receptor beta chains derived from one specimen sequenced in a study of T-cell memory formation after mild COVID-19. TCRdb called the 5' RACE reads again in MiXCR, with one record for every CDR3 protein. The sample lists 250,000 to 400,000 distinct CDR3 sequences, roughly 13% seen once, with roughly 21% in the top ten. The specimen sequenced was PBMCs or a T cell subset sorted from them (not recorded which). The receptors originated from a man between 18 and 35 years old who had mild COVID-19 (a few samples of this study predate the infection). Cell type and time point are not known.

This clonotype was counted at least ten times. The V gene is TRBV18, the J gene TRBJ2-3; D gene ambiguous. The CDR3 totals 15 residues. Trimming stripped 3 bases from V and 1 base from J, with 11 bases between. CDR1 and CDR2 (germline): KGHSH, LQKENI. The CDR3 DNA sequence: TGTGCCAGCTCACCGGTCGGGCAGGGCACAGATACGCAGTATTTT. This codes for CASSPVGQGTDTQYF.

The chain employs TRBV20-1 and TRBJ2-1, with 11 bases fitting TRBD2. The J segment lost 4 bases and the V segment lost 0 bases, leaving 8 bases of the junction unmatched. The germline CDR1 and CDR2 sequences are DFQATT and SNEGSKA (reference sequence). This CDR3 comprises 17 residues. CDR3: CSARDPSGGHPYNEQFF. The DNA for the CDR3 is TGCAGTGCTAGAGATCCTAGCGGGGGGCATCCATACAATGAGCAGTTCTTC.

This clonotype was seen a few times. The J gene is TRBJ2-5, the V gene TRBV6-1, with 11 positions matching TRBD2. V dropped 7 bases and J dropped 5; count of bases not matched to a gene: 12. Germline lookup yields CDR1 MNHNS and CDR2 SASEGT. This CDR3 region has 16 residues. The CDR3 region is CASTKKNSGGAETQYF. CDR3 nucleotides: TGTGCCAGCACTAAAAAAAATAGCGGGGGGGCGGAGACCCAGTACTTC.

This clonotype was detected a few times. The J gene is TRBJ2-5, the V gene TRBV4-2, with D tentatively TRBD2 (6 bases). CDR3 length: 15 amino acids. In germline, CDR1 is LGHNA, CDR2 YNFKEQ. The V end was cut by 0 bases, the J end by 5 bases, with 13 bases between. The CDR3 DNA is TGTGCCAGCAGCCAAGATCCATCGGGGGACGAGACCCAGTACTTC. This codes for CASSQDPSGDETQYF.

V and J are TRBV29-1 and TRBJ2-7; 8 positions agree with TRBD1. The germline V gene has CDR1 SQVTM and CDR2 ANQGSEA. The length of the CDR3 is 14 residues. V lost 6 bases, J lost 3 bases, and 10 bases stayed unmatched. The CDR3, as DNA: TGCAGCGTCCAGGGTGGACAGGGACTCTACGAGCAGTACTTC. This gives the protein CSVQGGQGLYEQYF.

This clonotype has more than one count but fewer than ten. The chain employs TRBV9 and TRBJ1-2; no firm D call. CDR1 is SGDLS, CDR2 YYNGEE, per germline. The CDR3 loop spans 12 amino acids. Trimming stripped 2 bases from V and 4 bases from J, with 6 bases between. The CDR3 DNA is TGTGCCAGCAGCGTGGCTTTCTATGGCTACACCTTC. It specifies CASSVAFYGYTF.

CDR3 amino acids: CASSSPRGSRQPQHF. In nucleotides, the CDR3 is TGCGCCAGCAGCTCCCCCCGGGGAAGTAGGCAGCCCCAGCATTTT. The chain carries TRBV5-1 and TRBJ1-5; no reliable D call. CDR3 length: 15 amino acids. V dropped 3 bases and J dropped 7 bases, with 17 bases sitting between them. Germline V gives CDR1 SGHRS, CDR2 YFSETQ.

The chain is built from TRBV4-1 and TRBJ1-1; 7 nucleotides match TRBD1. V dropped 1 base and J dropped 1; count of bases not matched to a gene: 3. CDR3 size: 15 residues. CDR1 is MGHRA and CDR2 is YSYEKL in the germline V gene. The CDR3 region is CASSQATGRNTEAFF. The CDR3 bases are TGCGCCAGCAGCCAAGCGACAGGGAGGAACACTGAAGCTTTCTTT.

This clonotype appeared a few times. The chain couples TRBV7-6 to TRBJ2-5; 7 bases align to TRBD2. Germline V CDR1 and CDR2: SGHVS, FNYEAQ. After removal of 7 bases from V and 2 bases from J, the junction contained 4 bases not matched to a gene. This CDR3 comprises 13 residues. As DNA, the CDR3 is TGTGCCAGCAACAACGGGGGGCAAGAGACCCAGTACTTC. Residues: CASNNGGQETQYF.

This clonotype has just a few counts. V gene TRBV2 combines with J gene TRBJ2-6; no firm D call. The CDR3 has 14 residues. Trimming cost V 8 bases and J 4 bases, with 12 bases left between them. The germline CDR1 and CDR2 sequences are SNHLY and FYNNEI. The CDR3 here is CASSPVPGANVLTF. CDR3 bases: TGTGCCAGCTCCCCGGTACCAGGGGCCAACGTCCTGACTTTC.

This chain links TRBV5-1 with TRBJ2-2, with D perhaps TRBD1 (6 bases). This CDR3 spans 16 amino acids. Looked up from germline, CDR1 is SGHRS and CDR2 is YFSETQ. Trimming removed 4 bases at V and 2 bases at J, with 15 bases between. The CDR3 loop reads CASSPGGTRNTGELFF. The CDR3 DNA reads as TGCGCCAGCAGCCCTGGTGGGACAAGAAACACCGGGGAGCTGTTTTTT.

The rearrangement links TRBV9 to TRBJ2-3, with D possibly being TRBD2 (6 bases). Germline assignment: CDR1 SGDLS and CDR2 YYNGEE. This CDR3 has 13 residues. The V and J ends lost 4 bases and 6 bases respectively, with 12 bases between them. CDR3 sequence (DNA): TGTGCCAGCAGCAGCATCGGGGGTGATACGCAGTATTTT. Protein product: CASSSIGGDTQYF.

This rearrangement joins TRBV4-2 to TRBJ2-5, with D perhaps matching TRBD2 (6 bases). V was clipped by 8 bases and J by 2 bases, with 12 bases between them. Germline V lookup: CDR1 LGHNA, CDR2 YNFKEQ. CDR3 size: 13 residues. This chain's CDR3 is CASSRDWQETQYF. The DNA of the CDR3 is TGTGCCAGCTCCCGGGACTGGCAAGAGACCCAGTACTTC.

The chain uses TRBV2 and TRBJ1-6; TRBD1 matches at 7 bases. The CDR3 is 14 amino acids. V lost 6 bases and J lost 7; bases outside the gene matches: 6. Germline CDR1 is SNHLY and CDR2 is FYNNEI. This chain's CDR3 is CASRGQKGNSPLHF. CDR3 bases: TGTGCCAGCAGGGGACAGAAGGGGAATTCACCCCTCCACTTT.

J is TRBJ2-7 and V is TRBV6-2 or TRBV6-3; 7 nucleotides align to TRBD2. Germline-derived CDR1 and CDR2 are MNHEY and SVGEGT. V lost 4 bases to trimming and J lost 1 base; unmatched junction nucleotides: 4. This CDR3 is built from 14 residues. The CDR3 loop is CASSSGGGSYEQYV. Here the CDR3 DNA reads TGTGCCAGCAGTTCTGGGGGGGGATCCTACGAGCAGTACGTC.

This clonotype was observed a few times. V and J are TRBV9 and TRBJ1-1, with D possibly being TRBD1 (6 bases). The CDR3 spans 15 residues. Germline CDR1 is SGDLS and CDR2 is YYNGEE. V was trimmed by 3 bases and J by 5 bases, leaving 17 bases between them. The CDR3 loop reads CASSGHRGGQTEAFF. CDR3 sequence (DNA): TGTGCCAGCAGCGGCCATCGGGGGGGGCAGACTGAAGCTTTCTTT.

The chain carries TRBV5-6 and TRBJ2-3; D not resolved. The CDR3 extends over 12 amino acids. The germline V gene has CDR1 SGHDT and CDR2 YYEEEE. V lost 1 base and J lost 10, with 10 bases in between. CDR3 in amino acids: CASSLSPVAQYF. The CDR3 DNA follows: TGTGCCAGCAGCTTGTCCCCGGTAGCGCAGTATTTT. Drawing the rest from reference TRBV5-6 and TRBJ2-3, the complete variable domain is DAGVTQSPTHLIKTRGQQVTLRCSPKSGHDTVSWYQQALGQGPQFIFQYYEEEERQRGNFPDRFSGHQFPNYSSELNVNALLLGDSALYLCASSLSPVAQYFGPGTRLTVL.

V and J are TRBV19 and TRBJ1-5; weak D call: TRBD1 (5 bases). The CDR3 consists of 15 residues. Trimming removed 3 bases from V and 7 bases from J, with 16 bases in between. Germline-derived CDR1 and CDR2 are LNHDA and SQIVND (reference sequence). CDR3: CASSIGRVWGQPQHF. The CDR3, as DNA: TGTGCCAGTAGTATTGGCAGGGTCTGGGGGCAGCCCCAGCATTTT.

This clonotype was seen only a few times. The chain has TRBV28 and TRBJ2-2, with D perhaps matching TRBD1 (6 bases). Germline V gene lookup returns CDR1 MDHEN and CDR2 SYDVKM. The CDR3 spans 17 residues. The ends were cut back, 2 bases at V and 5 bases at J, with 18 bases in the middle. Here the CDR3 reads CASSLMGYRAETGELFF. The CDR3 DNA follows: TGTGCCAGCAGTTTAATGGGCTACAGGGCGGAGACCGGGGAGCTGTTTTTT.

This clonotype was seen a few times. This chain links TRBV2 with TRBJ1-1; D gene uncertain. V dropped 7 bases and J dropped 0 bases, with 12 bases sitting between them. The CDR3 is 14 residues long. CDR1 SNHLY and CDR2 FYNNEI come from the germline V gene. This chain's CDR3 is CASNTGGMNTEAFF. In DNA form, the CDR3 reads TGTGCCAGCAACACTGGAGGGATGAACACTGAAGCTTTCTTT.

V and J are TRBV2 and TRBJ2-3, with D uncertain. The germline V and J ends were trimmed by 6 bases and 3 bases, with 7 bases remaining between them. The CDR3 spans 12 residues. Germline V gene data show CDR1 as SNHLY and CDR2 as FYNNEI. The CDR3, as DNA: TGTGCCAGCAGATCTGAAACAGATACGCAGTATTTT. Its protein is CASRSETDTQYF.

This clonotype was seen repeatedly, ten times or more. For the CDR3, the DNA is TGTGCCAGCAGCCCTCGCCCCTACGAGCAGTACTTC. Translated: CASSPRPYEQYF. This chain connects TRBV7-9 to TRBJ2-7; D gene ambiguous. Germline loops: CDR1 SEHNR, CDR2 FQNEAQ (reference sequence). The V gene lost 5 bases and the J gene lost 2 bases, with 7 bases spanning the gap. The CDR3 is made up of 12 amino acids.

The V gene is TRBV29-1, the J gene TRBJ2-7; D unclear. Germline CDR1 reads SQVTM; CDR2 reads ANQGSEA. With 7 bases removed from V and 2 bases from J, the gap between germline ends came to 15 bases. This CDR3 is built from 13 residues. The CDR3 nucleotides are TGCAGCGCCCGAGGTGGTCGGACCTACGAGCAGTACTTC. It encodes CSARGGRTYEQYF.

This clonotype came up a few times. The genes are TRBV6-5 and TRBJ2-1; 9 nucleotides match TRBD1. The germline gives CDR1 MNHEY, CDR2 SVGAGI. V was pared by 5 bases and J by 3 bases, with 11 bases of the junction left unmatched. The CDR3 loop spans 17 amino acids. The CDR3 loop reads CASSQFRRDRDYNEQFF. CDR3 nucleotide sequence: TGTGCCAGCAGTCAGTTTCGCCGGGACAGGGACTACAATGAGCAGTTCTTC.

This clonotype was seen a few times. V usage is TRBV5-1 and J usage is TRBJ2-2; D is undetermined. The CDR3 runs 15 residues. CDR1 and CDR2 from the germline V gene are SGHRS and YFSETQ. V dropped 4 bases and J dropped 0 bases, with 10 bases sitting between them. The DNA of the CDR3 is TGCGCCAGCAGCCCCCAGTGGGCGAACACCGGGGAGCTGTTTTTT. It encodes CASSPQWANTGELFF.

This clonotype appeared a few times. This chain connects TRBV5-4 to TRBJ2-2; possibly TRBD1 for D (5 bases). Trimming stripped 1 base from V and 8 bases from J, with 15 bases between. This CDR3 spans 15 amino acids. In germline, CDR1 is SGHNT, CDR2 YYREEE (reference sequence). DNA for the CDR3: TGTGCCAGCAGCTTGTTTACAGGTCGCGCGGGGGAGCTGTTTTTT. Its translation: CASSLFTGRAGELFF.

This clonotype was detected a few times. The V and J genes are TRBV12-3 or TRBV12-4 and TRBJ1-1, with unresolved D. The CDR3 runs to 14 residues. The ends were cut back, 7 bases at V and 0 bases at J, with 12 bases in the middle. The CDR3 spells CASTPIGVNTEAFF. The CDR3 DNA follows: TGTGCCAGCACCCCCATAGGAGTGAACACTGAAGCTTTCTTT.